This T cell receptor (beta chain) was observed in a study of T cells after yellow fever vaccination. This clonotype was seen a handful of times. TCRdb processed the 5' RACE reads anew with MiXCR; each CDR3 protein has one entry. Here the sample spans hundreds of thousands of distinct CDR3 sequences, 8.5% to 10% being singletons. V was cut by 1 base and J by 0 bases, with 7 bases left in between. The CDR3 loop spans 14 amino acids. Germline CDR1 SGHKS, CDR2 YYEKEE (reference sequence). Sequencing used CD4+ T cells sorted from PBMCs, obtained 5 days after the yellow fever booster vaccination. This chain uses TRBV5-5 with TRBJ1-1, with D uncertain. The sequence was collected from a man aged 18 to 30 who received the YFV17D yellow fever vaccine. The CDR3 DNA reads as TGTGCCAGCAGCTTGCGGATGGTGAACACTGAAGCTTTCTTT. This codes for CASSLRMVNTEAFF.